This TCR beta chain came from a study of post-analysis software for immune sequencing data. Study-wide points: TRBV5-6, TRBV5-1 and TRBV20-1 were among roughly 5 TRBV segments more frequent in patients than controls. People with multiple sclerosis had a significantly lower normalized Chao1 diversity than controls did.

This CDR3 has 15 residues. The V gene's germline CDR1 is SGHRS and CDR2 YFSETQ. Prepared TCR beta cDNA libraries contained unique molecular identifiers. TCRdb recomputed calls from the PCR reads with MiXCR, one row per CDR3 protein. The sample includes more than 450,000 distinct CDR3 sequences, around 36% of them seen just once. This clonotype was picked up a small number of times. What it recognizes is unknown. The V call is TRBV5-1, the J call TRBJ2-5; D possibly corresponds to TRBD1 (6 bases). The J call may not be correct, given that the DNA end is closer to TRBJ2-7. Sequenced: blood. The origin of this receptor is a girl aged 2 to 17 with multiple sclerosis. DNA for the CDR3: TGCGCCAGCAGCGAAACAGGGTTTAGTGTCTACGAGCAGTACTTC. The encoded protein is CASSETGFSVYEQYF.